Given below is one T cell receptor (beta chain) in context. Its target is not known. The sample originates from a study of CD8 T cells in ankylosing spondylitis. TCRdb used MiXCR to reprocess the 5' RACE reads, holding one entry per CDR3 protein. The profile shows 670,000 or so distinct CDR3 sequences, under 20% of them singletons. Points from the study as a whole: As for the disease-linked clones, they showed a CD8+ phenotype and occurred at relatively low frequencies in peripheral blood. A TCR beta motif made of fewer than ten highly homologous variants seemed typical of ankylosing spondylitis blood. Reactive arthritis synovial fluid and blood previously showed some of these motif variants. Matched ankylosing spondylitis synovial fluid reportedly contained a significantly enriched population of disease-linked clones.

The CDR3 is made up of 14 amino acids. Germline CDR1 and CDR2: MGHRA and YSYEKL. The V end was cut by 8 bases, the J end by 4 bases, with 17 bases between. The sequence was collected from a male donor with ankylosing spondylitis. V and J are TRBV4-1 and TRBJ1-1, with a tentative D call TRBD1 (5 bases). Sequenced: blood, either unsorted or a sorted T cell fraction (not recorded which). CDR3 sequence: CASLVQVGSTEAFF. CDR3 nucleotides: TGCGCCAGCTTAGTACAGGTTGGGTCCACTGAAGCTTTCTTT.